The clone carrying this T cell receptor beta chain occurred many times. Its antigen is as yet unknown. Two oligonucleotides, mixed equimolar, formed the beta constant-region primer covering TRBC1 and TRBC2. Four rounds of PCR amplified the ligated cDNA using nested alpha and beta constant-region primers plus SP2. TCRdb used MiXCR to reprocess the UMI-ligation and nested PCR reads, holding one entry per CDR3 protein. The sample consists of tens of thousands of distinct CDR3 sequences, 11% of them appearing once. The data belong to a study of naive and memory T cell subsets. After the first PCR, alpha and beta chain libraries were processed separately. Cells stained for CD3, CD4, CD8, CD45RA, CD27 and viability were sorted into four CD45RA/CD27 subsets. The study's findings and limits: Especially in CD8 cells, naive repertoires contained a few larger clonotypes, possibly CD45RA-re-expressing memory cells. Gini index rose across naive, CM, EM and EMRA in CD4 and CD8. Expression changes during T cell differentiation may affect RNA-based TCR counts.

This CDR3 comprises 15 residues. The J segment lost 2 bases and the V segment lost 5 bases, leaving 8 bases of the junction unmatched. Germline CDR1 is SGHTA and CDR2 is FQGTGA. The sequencing input was naive CD4+ T cells from blood. V is TRBV7-3 and J is TRBJ2-7; 8 nucleotides agree with TRBD2. This sequence originates from a human donor in good health. CDR3: CASSKGSGEPYEQYF. Written as DNA, the CDR3 is TGTGCCAGCAGCAAGGGTAGCGGGGAGCCCTACGAGCAGTACTTC.